The 13 T cell receptor beta chains presented below share a single source sample, sequenced in a study of blood T cell repertoires in COVID-19. TCRdb's table, derived via immunoSEQ multiplex PCR, lists solely in-frame clones and lacks some. The profile shows some 250,000 clones, 70% to 85% of them singletons. The sequenced sample consisted of PBMCs or T cells enriched from blood (not recorded which). Source of these receptors: a man aged 40-55 years who had recovered from COVID-19.

J is TRBJ1-5 and V is TRBV10-3; D might be TRBD1 (5 bases). Germline V gene sequence: CDR1 ENHRY, CDR2 SYGVKD. Trimming pared 6 bases from V and 2 bases from J, leaving 11 bases between. This CDR3 region has 14 residues. CDR3 amino acids: CAIRAGGGNQPQHF. The CDR3 coding sequence is TGTGCCATCAGGGCGGGGGGTGGCAATCAGCCCCAGCATTTT.

This sequence joins TRBV2 and TRBJ1-5; 10 bases are shared with TRBD1. CDR1 is SNHLY, CDR2 FYNNEI, per germline. The junction had 7 bases not matched to a gene; V was cut back by 4 bases and J by 7 bases. The CDR3 contains 15 residues. This CDR3 is CASSGGDRGVQPQHF. CDR3 DNA sequence: TGTGCCAGCAGTGGGGGGGACAGGGGAGTACAGCCCCAGCATTTT.

V and J are TRBV20-1 and TRBJ2-3; 9 nucleotides align to TRBD2. CDR3 length equals 15 residues. The germline V gene has CDR1 DFQATT and CDR2 SNEGSKA (reference sequence). The trim removed 6 bases at V and 6 bases at J, leaving 13 bases unmatched. The chain's CDR3 is CSASSSGSGWDTQYF. For the CDR3, the DNA is TGCAGTGCGAGTAGTAGCGGGAGTGGTTGGGATACGCAGTATTTT.

This clone was counted a few times. This rearrangement joins TRBV5-4 to TRBJ2-1, with D uncertain. The CDR3 contains 14 residues. Germline values: CDR1 SGHNT, CDR2 YYREEE (reference sequence). Between the trimmed V and J ends, which lost 3 bases and 6 bases, there was a span of 13 bases. This CDR3 reads CASSSRRPPNEQFF. CDR3 sequence (DNA): TGTGCCAGCAGCTCGCGCAGGCCCCCCAATGAGCAGTTCTTC. Filled out from reference TRBV5-4 and TRBJ2-1, the complete variable domain reads ETGVTQSPTHLIKTRGQQVTLRCSSQSGHNTVSWYQQALGQGPQFIFQYYREEENGRGNFPPRFSGLQFPNYSSELNVNALELDDSALYLCASSSRRPPNEQFFGPGTRLTVL.

The chain carries TRBV9 and TRBJ2-5; D perhaps matches TRBD2 (7 bases). The CDR3 covers 16 residues. The germline CDR1 and CDR2 sequences are SGDLS and YYNGEE. V gave up 4 bases and J gave up 3 bases, with 19 bases separating them. The CDR3 bases are TGTGCCAGCAGCCCGATGCGGGGGCTTATCAAAGAGACCCAGTACTTC. Its translation: CASSPMRGLIKETQYF.

This clone was seen a single time. Written as DNA, the CDR3 is TGTGCCTGGTCGAGGGATATCCGGGACAGAAATTCACCCCTCCACTTT. It is translated as CAWSRDIRDRNSPLHF. The chain couples TRBV30 to TRBJ1-6; 7 bases are a match to TRBD1. The CDR3 runs 16 residues. Unmatched junction bases numbered 14, after V lost 5 bases and J lost 7 bases. Germline V gives CDR1 GTSNPN, CDR2 SVGIG (reference sequence).

The chain employs TRBV11-2 and TRBJ2-1, with 8 bases matching TRBD2. After removal of 0 bases from V and 2 bases from J, the junction contained 6 bases not matched to a gene. There are 17 residues in the CDR3. Germline V CDR1 and CDR2: SGHAT, FQNNGV. The chain's CDR3 is CASSLDFLGGAYNEQFF. The CDR3, as DNA: TGTGCCAGCAGCTTAGACTTCCTCGGGGGGGCCTACAATGAGCAGTTCTTC.

This clone was recorded a few times. The CDR3 DNA is TGTGCCAGCAGCACGGGACTAGCGGGGCTCACAGATACGCAGTATTTT. Protein: CASSTGLAGLTDTQYF. The chain couples TRBV11-2 to TRBJ2-3, with 13 bases aligning to TRBD2. Germline CDR1 and CDR2: SGHAT and FQNNGV. Trimming cost V 5 bases and J 2 bases; bases outside gene matches: 4. The CDR3 length is 16 residues.

V is TRBV27 and J is TRBJ1-6; D perhaps matches TRBD1 (6 bases). V was trimmed by 6 bases and J by 9 bases, leaving 15 bases between them. CDR1 MNHEY and CDR2 SMNVEV come from the germline V gene (reference sequence). The CDR3 covers 14 residues. CDR3 region: CASRKTGRVSPLHF. CDR3 nucleotides: TGTGCCAGCAGAAAGACAGGTCGAGTTTCACCCCTCCACTTT.

J is TRBJ2-7 and V is TRBV28; weak D call: TRBD2 (7 bases). The CDR3 sequence is 15 residues long. V was trimmed by 2 bases and J by 3 bases, leaving 14 bases between them. CDR1 is MDHEN, CDR2 SYDVKM, per germline. The CDR3 reads CASSLGGANIYEQYF. CDR3 nucleotide sequence: TGTGCCAGCAGTTTAGGGGGGGCAAATATCTACGAGCAGTACTTC.

V is TRBV5-4 and J is TRBJ1-2; the D gene is possibly TRBD1 (6 bases). CDR3 length: 13 amino acids. CDR1 is SGHNT, CDR2 YYREEE, per germline (reference sequence). The V gene lost 3 bases and the J gene lost 7 bases, with 13 bases spanning the gap. The CDR3, as DNA: TGTGCCAGCAGCTGGACAGTCGGACTTGGCTACACCTTC. Its translation is CASSWTVGLGYTF.

This chain uses TRBV4-3 with TRBJ2-2; D not certain. CDR3 length: 14 residues. CDR1 is LGHNA, CDR2 YSLEER, per germline. Trimming pared 0 bases from V and 1 base from J, leaving 3 bases between. Written as DNA, the CDR3 is TGCGCCAGCAGCCAAGACATGAACACCGGGGAGCTGTTTTTT. Its protein is CASSQDMNTGELFF.

The CDR3 DNA sequence: TGTGCCAGCAGCCAATGGACAGACAGTGAGCAGTTCTTC. Protein sequence: CASSQWTDSEQFF. J is TRBJ2-1 and V is TRBV7-9; tentative D call: TRBD1 (6 bases). CDR1 SEHNR and CDR2 FQNEAQ come from the germline V gene (reference sequence). V dropped 5 bases and J dropped 9 bases, with 14 bases sitting between them. The CDR3 runs 13 residues.